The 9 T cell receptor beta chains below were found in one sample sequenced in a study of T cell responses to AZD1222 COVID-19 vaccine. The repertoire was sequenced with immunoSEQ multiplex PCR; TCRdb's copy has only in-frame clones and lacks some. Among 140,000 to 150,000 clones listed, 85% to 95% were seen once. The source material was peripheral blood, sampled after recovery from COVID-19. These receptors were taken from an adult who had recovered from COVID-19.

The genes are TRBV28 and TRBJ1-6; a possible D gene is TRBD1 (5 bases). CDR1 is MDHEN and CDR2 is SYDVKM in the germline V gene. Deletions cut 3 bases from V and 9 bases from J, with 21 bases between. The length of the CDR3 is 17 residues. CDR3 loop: CASSFRTRASGSSPLHF. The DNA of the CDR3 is TGTGCCAGCAGTTTTAGGACAAGGGCTTCCGGGAGTTCACCCCTCCACTTT.

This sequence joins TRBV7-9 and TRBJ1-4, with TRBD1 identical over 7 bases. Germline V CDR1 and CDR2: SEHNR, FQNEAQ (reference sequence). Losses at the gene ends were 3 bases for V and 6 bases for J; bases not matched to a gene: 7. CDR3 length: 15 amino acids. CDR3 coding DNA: TGTGCCAGCAGCTTTATACAGGGGAGGGATGAAAAACTGTTTTTT. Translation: CASSFIQGRDEKLFF. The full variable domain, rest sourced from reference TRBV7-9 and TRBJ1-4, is DTGVSQNPRHKITKRGQNVTFRCDPISEHNRLYWYRQTLGQGPEFLTYFQNEAQLEKSRLLSDRFSAERPKGSFSTLEIQRTEQGDSAMYLCASSFIQGRDEKLFFGSGTQLSVL.

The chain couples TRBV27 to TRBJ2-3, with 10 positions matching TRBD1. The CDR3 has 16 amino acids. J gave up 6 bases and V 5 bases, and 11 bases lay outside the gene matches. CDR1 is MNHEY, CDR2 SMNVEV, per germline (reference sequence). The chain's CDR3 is CASSPWDRGYVDTQYF. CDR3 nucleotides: TGTGCCAGCAGTCCCTGGGACAGGGGTTATGTGGATACGCAGTATTTT.

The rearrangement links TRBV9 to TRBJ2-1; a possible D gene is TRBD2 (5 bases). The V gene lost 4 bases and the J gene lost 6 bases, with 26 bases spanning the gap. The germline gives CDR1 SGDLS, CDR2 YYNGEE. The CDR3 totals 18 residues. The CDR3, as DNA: TGTGCCAGCAGCCATCGAGTATCCGGGATCGCGAATAGCAATGAGCAGTTCTTC. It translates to CASSHRVSGIANSNEQFF.

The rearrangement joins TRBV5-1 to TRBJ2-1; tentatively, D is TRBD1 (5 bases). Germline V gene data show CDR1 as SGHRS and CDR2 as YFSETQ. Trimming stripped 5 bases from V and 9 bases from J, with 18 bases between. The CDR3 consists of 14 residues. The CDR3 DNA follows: TGCGCCAGCAGTCCACAATTCAGTCAGGGTGAGCAGTTCTTC. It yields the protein CASSPQFSQGEQFF.

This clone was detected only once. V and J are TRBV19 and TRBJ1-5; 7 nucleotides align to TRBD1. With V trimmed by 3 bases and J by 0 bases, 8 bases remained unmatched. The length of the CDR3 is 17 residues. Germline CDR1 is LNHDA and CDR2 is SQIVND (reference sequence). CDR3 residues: CASSISSGGYSNQPQHF. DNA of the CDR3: TGTGCCAGTAGTATTTCCTCAGGGGGATATAGCAATCAGCCCCAGCATTTT.

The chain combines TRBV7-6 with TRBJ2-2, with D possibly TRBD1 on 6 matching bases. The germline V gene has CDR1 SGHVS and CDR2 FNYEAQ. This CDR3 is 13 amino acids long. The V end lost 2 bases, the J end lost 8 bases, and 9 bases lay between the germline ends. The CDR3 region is CASSLHGTGELFF. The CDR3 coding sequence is TGTGCCAGCAGCTTACACGGGACAGGGGAGCTGTTTTTT.

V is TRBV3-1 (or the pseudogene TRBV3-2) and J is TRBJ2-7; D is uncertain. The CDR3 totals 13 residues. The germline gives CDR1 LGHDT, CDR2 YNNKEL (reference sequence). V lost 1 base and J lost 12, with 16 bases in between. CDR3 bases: TGTGCCAGCAGCCAAGCACTCCCCGGACGGGTGTACTTC. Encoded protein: CASSQALPGRVYF.

Here the CDR3 reads CASSLYRGGRGSYNEQFF. CDR3 in DNA: TGTGCCAGCAGTTTATACCGGGGGGGTAGAGGGTCCTACAATGAGCAGTTCTTC. The chain uses TRBV27 and TRBJ2-1, with 8 bases matching TRBD2. Germline V CDR1 and CDR2: MNHEY, SMNVEV (reference sequence). The CDR3 length is 18 residues. With V trimmed by 1 base and J by 1 base, 9 bases remained unmatched.